The 20 T cell receptor beta chains listed next were all sequenced from one sample in a study of OX40 agonist ivuxolimab in advanced cancers. Sequencing was performed with immunoSEQ multiplex PCR; in TCRdb, only in-frame clones are kept and a portion is missing. This table holds tens of thousands of clones, over 75% found once. The sample here was CD4+ or CD8+ T cells sorted from blood, taken in a trial of the OX40 agonist ivuxolimab. Receptors originate from an adult with an advanced solid tumor such as melanoma, head and neck, liver or kidney cancer.

The rearrangement joins TRBV5-8 to TRBJ2-7; the D gene is possibly TRBD2 (6 bases). The CDR3 has 14 amino acids. The V gene lost 0 bases and the J gene lost 2 bases, with 9 bases spanning the gap. The germline CDR1 and CDR2 sequences are SGHTS and YDEGEE. The CDR3 sequence is CASSLGLETYEQYF. Written as DNA, the CDR3 is TGTGCCAGCAGCTTGGGACTAGAAACCTACGAGCAGTACTTC. Using reference TRBV5-8 and TRBJ2-7 for the parts outside the CDR3, the full variable domain is EAGVTQSPTHLIKTRGQQATLRCSPISGHTSVYWYQQALGLGLQFLLWYDEGEERNRGNFPPRFSGRQFPNYSSELNVNALELEDSALYLCASSLGLETYEQYFGPGTRLTVT.

This clone showed up just a few times. The chain uses TRBV19 and TRBJ1-2, with a weak D call TRBD1 (6 bases). CDR3 size: 13 residues. V gave up 5 bases and J gave up 3 bases, with 10 bases separating them. Per germline, CDR1 LNHDA and CDR2 SQIVND (reference sequence). The CDR3 coding sequence is TGTGCCAGTAGTGGGGGGCGAGACTATGGCTACACCTTC. Residues: CASSGGRDYGYTF.

This clone was found once. This chain connects TRBV5-5 to TRBJ2-7, with 8 bases aligning to TRBD2. V was clipped by 4 bases and J by 3 bases; unmatched bases: 9. The germline gives CDR1 SGHKS, CDR2 YYEKEE (reference sequence). This CDR3 region has 15 residues. CDR3 DNA sequence: TGTGCCAGCAGCAACGGACTAGCCGATGTCTACGAGCAGTACTTC. This sequence encodes CASSNGLADVYEQYF.

This chain links TRBV7-9 with TRBJ1-1; TRBD1 matches 10 bases. The CDR3 spans 14 residues. V was clipped by 5 bases and J by 5 bases; unmatched bases: 5. Germline loops: CDR1 SEHNR, CDR2 FQNEAQ (reference sequence). The DNA of the CDR3 is TGTGCCAGCAGCCGAGGGACAGGGGTAACTGAAGCTTTCTTT. Its translation is CASSRGTGVTEAFF.

V and J are TRBV5-6 and TRBJ1-1; 9 nucleotides match TRBD1. Germline lookup yields CDR1 SGHDT and CDR2 YYEEEE. This CDR3 has 15 amino acids. J lost 5 bases, V lost 1 base, and 6 bases had no gene match. This chain's CDR3 is CASSLYATGGTEAFF. CDR3 nucleotides: TGTGCCAGCAGCTTGTACGCGACAGGGGGAACTGAAGCTTTCTTT.

The gene calls are TRBV10-2 and TRBJ1-1; 10 nucleotides match TRBD1. V lost 4 bases to trimming and J lost 4 bases; unmatched junction nucleotides: 9. The CDR3 is 16 amino acids. From germline, CDR1 is WSHSY and CDR2 SAAADI. This chain's CDR3 is CASSGRTGGSGTEAFF. In nucleotides, the CDR3 is TGCGCCAGCAGTGGCCGGACAGGGGGTTCAGGCACTGAAGCTTTCTTT.

The chain uses TRBV30 and TRBJ1-1; a weak D match, TRBD1 (5 bases). The CDR3 sequence is 13 residues long. V was pared by 3 bases and J by 1 base, with 9 bases between. Germline V lookup: CDR1 GTSNPN, CDR2 SVGIG (reference sequence). The CDR3 DNA is TGTGCCTGGAGCGGCAGGGCGAACACTGAAGCTTTCTTT. Encoded protein: CAWSGRANTEAFF.

This chain uses TRBV5-1 with TRBJ1-4; TRBD1 agrees at 7 bases. Germline CDR1 SGHRS, CDR2 YFSETQ. The CDR3 covers 15 residues. J was trimmed by 0 bases and V by 6 bases; bases with no gene match: 5. In nucleotides, the CDR3 is TGCGCCAGCAACTCCGGACAGGCAACTAATGAAAAACTGTTTTTT. Residues: CASNSGQATNEKLFF.

The V call is TRBV19, the J call TRBJ1-5, with 8 bases aligning to TRBD1. Germline CDR1 LNHDA, CDR2 SQIVND (reference sequence). This CDR3 spans 17 amino acids. The V and J ends lost 6 bases and 3 bases, in that order; junction bases with no gene match: 13. CDR3 bases: TGTGCCAGTAGGAGGGGGGCAGGGGGCGCTTACAATCAGCCCCAGCATTTT. Translated, it gives CASRRGAGGAYNQPQHF.

This sequence joins TRBV19 and TRBJ2-7; D gene uncertain. Germline V gene sequence: CDR1 LNHDA, CDR2 SQIVND (reference sequence). The CDR3 runs 16 residues. The V gene lost 0 bases and the J gene lost 2 bases, with 14 bases spanning the gap. The CDR3 sequence: CASSIDVGPVPYEQYF. As DNA, the CDR3 is TGTGCCAGTAGTATAGATGTTGGGCCAGTTCCCTACGAGCAGTACTTC.

The chain recombines TRBV27 with TRBJ2-1; no firm D call. The germline V gene has CDR1 MNHEY and CDR2 SMNVEV (reference sequence). V was cut by 0 bases and J by 0 bases, with 6 bases left in between. CDR3 length equals 15 residues. CDR3 sequence (DNA): TGTGCCAGCAGTTTATCGGGCAGCTCCTACAATGAGCAGTTCTTC. Amino acids: CASSLSGSSYNEQFF.

The J gene is TRBJ1-1, the V gene TRBV7-8; D perhaps matches TRBD1 (6 bases). Looked up from germline, CDR1 is SGHVS and CDR2 is FQNEAQ. Trimming removed 5 bases at V and 1 base at J, with 23 bases between. CDR3 length: 18 amino acids. The CDR3 region has the DNA TGTGCCAGCAGCAGACGACAGGCGGCCACGGATAGGAACACTGAAGCTTTCTTT. Translating it yields CASSRRQAATDRNTEAFF.

The V call is TRBV7-9, the J call TRBJ2-3; D is possibly TRBD2 (5 bases). This CDR3 region has 16 residues. In germline, CDR1 is SEHNR, CDR2 FQNEAQ (reference sequence). The V gene lost 5 bases and the J gene lost 0 bases, with 15 bases spanning the gap. The CDR3 sequence is CASSDRDRRSTDTQYF. CDR3 DNA: TGTGCCAGCAGCGACCGGGATCGCCGAAGCACAGATACGCAGTATTTT.

This clone was detected once. The chain recombines TRBV30 with TRBJ2-2, with D unresolved. Trimming shortened V by 3 bases and J by 3 bases, and 5 bases separated the two germline ends. Germline V gene data show CDR1 as GTSNPN and CDR2 as SVGIG (reference sequence). This CDR3 is built from 12 residues. CDR3 residues: CAWSTYTGELFF. As DNA, the CDR3 is TGTGCCTGGAGCACCTACACCGGGGAGCTGTTTTTT.

CDR3 DNA: TGCGCCAGCAGCCTGACAGGGCCAGGCGACACCGGGGAGCTGTTTTTT. Translated, it gives CASSLTGPGDTGELFF. This chain uses TRBV5-1 with TRBJ2-2; TRBD1 matches 7 bases. Germline lookup yields CDR1 SGHRS and CDR2 YFSETQ. V lost 4 bases to trimming and J lost 3 bases; unmatched junction nucleotides: 9. The CDR3 spans 16 residues.

This chain uses TRBV6-5 with TRBJ1-5; no firm D call. There are 14 residues in the CDR3. From germline, CDR1 is MNHEY and CDR2 SVGAGI. V was shortened by 4 bases and J by 0 bases, with 7 bases between the two germline ends. The CDR3 sequence is CASSSLYSNQPQHF. CDR3 in DNA: TGTGCCAGCAGTTCCCTATATAGCAATCAGCCCCAGCATTTT.

CDR3 loop: CAFDRGQHRELFF. The CDR3 bases are TGTGCCTTCGACAGGGGGCAACACCGGGAGCTGTTTTTT. The chain employs TRBV30 and TRBJ2-2; 10 positions agree with TRBD1. This CDR3 spans 13 amino acids. Per the germline V gene, CDR1 is GTSNPN and CDR2 is SVGIG (reference sequence). J lost 9 bases, V lost 7 bases, and 8 bases had no gene match.

The sample holds one count of this clone. The rearrangement uses TRBV10-2 and TRBJ2-3; TRBD1 might be the D (5 bases). The ends were cut back, 9 bases at V and 2 bases at J, with 9 bases in the middle. CDR3 length equals 12 residues. CDR1 and CDR2 from the germline V gene are WSHSY and SAAADI. CDR3 nucleotides: TGCGCCAGTACAGGTGACACAGATACGCAGTATTTT. Residues: CASTGDTDTQYF.

The chain carries TRBV5-1 and TRBJ2-3, with D perhaps matching TRBD2 (6 bases). V lost 0 bases and J lost 3, with 8 bases in between. This CDR3 is built from 14 residues. Germline V gene sequence: CDR1 SGHRS, CDR2 YFSETQ. This CDR3 reads CASSLGDFTDTQYF. CDR3 DNA sequence: TGCGCCAGCAGCTTGGGGGACTTTACAGATACGCAGTATTTT.

This rearrangement joins TRBV5-8 to TRBJ2-1, with 9 positions matching TRBD2. V lost 4 bases and J lost 8; bases outside the gene matches: 10. This CDR3 comprises 15 residues. Looked up from germline, CDR1 is SGHTS and CDR2 is YDEGEE. CDR3 region: CASSPGTSLFYEQFF. DNA of the CDR3: TGTGCCAGCAGCCCCGGGACTAGCCTTTTCTATGAGCAGTTCTTC.